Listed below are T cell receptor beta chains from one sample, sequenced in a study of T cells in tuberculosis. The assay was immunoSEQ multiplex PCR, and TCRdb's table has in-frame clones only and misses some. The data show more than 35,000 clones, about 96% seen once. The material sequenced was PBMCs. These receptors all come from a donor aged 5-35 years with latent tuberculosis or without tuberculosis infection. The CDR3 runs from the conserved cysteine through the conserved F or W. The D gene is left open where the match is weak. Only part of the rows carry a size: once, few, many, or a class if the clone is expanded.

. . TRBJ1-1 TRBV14 TGTGCCAGCAGCCAAGCAGGGGTGGAAACTGAAGCTTTCTTT CASSQAGVETEAFF
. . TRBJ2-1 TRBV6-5 TGTGCCAGCAGTATGAGCTCCTACAATGAGCAGTTCTTC CASSMSSYNEQFF
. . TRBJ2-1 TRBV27 TGTGCCAGCAGTTTGGATACAGGCGTCGCCTACAATGAGCAGTTCTTC CASSLDTGVAYNEQFF
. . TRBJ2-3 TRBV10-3 TGTGCCATCAGTGATCGTAGCACGGGGGTAAAGGCCACAGATACGCAGTATTTT CAISDRSTGVKATDTQYF
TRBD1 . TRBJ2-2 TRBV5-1 TGCGCCAGCAGCTTTTGGGGGAGGACAGGGTTCGACACCGGGGAGCTGTTTTTT CASSFWGRTGFDTGELFF
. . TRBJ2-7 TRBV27 TGTGCCAGCAGTCCCCGGACGGGATACGAGCAGTACTTC CASSPRTGYEQYF
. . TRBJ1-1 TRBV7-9 TGTGCCAGCAGCCCACTGGCGGGGGCTCAGGTGCTCTACACTGAAGCTTTCTTT CASSPLAGAQVLYTEAFF
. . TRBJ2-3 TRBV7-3 TGTGCCAGCAGCTTGGAGGGGGCAACAGATACGCAGTATTTT CASSLEGATDTQYF
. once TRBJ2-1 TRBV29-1 TGCAGCGTTGTACAAGTTTCCTACAATGAGCAGTTCTTC CSVVQVSYNEQFF
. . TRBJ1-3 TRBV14 TGTGCCAGCAGCCAGGTGACACTCTCTGGAAACACCATATATTTT CASSQVTLSGNTIYF
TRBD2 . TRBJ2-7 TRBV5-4 TGTGCCAGCAGCGTGGGACTAGCGGGAGGTCGGTCCCACGAGCAGTACTTC CASSVGLAGGRSHEQYF
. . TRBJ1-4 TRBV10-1 TGCGCCAGCAGTGAGTCTGGGGAGGCCTCTGGAAAACTGTTTTTT CASSESGEASGKLFF
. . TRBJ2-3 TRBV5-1 TGCGCCAGCAGCCTCCTGGGGGGAGCGGGACAATCGGGGCTCACAGATACGCAGTATTTT CASSLLGGAGQSGLTDTQYF
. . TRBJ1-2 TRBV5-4 TGTGCTAGCCAAAAGGGGCAGGTAAACTATGGCTACACCTTC CASQKGQVNYGYTF
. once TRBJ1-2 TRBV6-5 TGTGCCAGCAGTTACTACCCTCAGGGTAACTATGGCTACACCTTC CASSYYPQGNYGYTF
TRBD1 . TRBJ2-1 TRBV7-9 TGTGCCAGCAGCTTAGCTCATTCCGGGACAGGGACCTACAATGAGCAGTTCTTC CASSLAHSGTGTYNEQFF
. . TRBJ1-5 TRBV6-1 TGTGCCAGCAGGACAGGTAGCAATCAGCCCCAGCATTTT CASRTGSNQPQHF
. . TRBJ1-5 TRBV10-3 TGTGCCACCCAGACCGGGTTCCTCGACCAGCCCCAGCATTTT CATQTGFLDQPQHF
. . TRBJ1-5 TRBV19 TGTGCCAGTAGTAACAGGGTCGGCAATCAGCCCCAGCATTTT CASSNRVGNQPQHF
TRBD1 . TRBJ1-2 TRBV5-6 TGTGCCAGCATCGTCCGGGACAGGGAATCTTTCGGCTACACCTTC CASIVRDRESFGYTF
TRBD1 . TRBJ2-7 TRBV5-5 TGTGCCAGCAGCTTGGAGGGACAGGGGATATACGAGCAGTACTTC CASSLEGQGIYEQYF
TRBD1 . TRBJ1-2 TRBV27 TGTGCCAGCAGTTTTATGAGGAGCCGGACCGGGACAGGGTATGGCTACACCTTC CASSFMRSRTGTGYGYTF
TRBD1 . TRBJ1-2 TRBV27 TGTGCCAGCAGTTTACAGGGGGCTCGAGGCTATGGCTACACCTTC CASSLQGARGYGYTF
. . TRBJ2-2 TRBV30 TGTGCCTGGAGTGTAAACACCCTCTACACCGGGGAGCTGTTTTTT CAWSVNTLYTGELFF
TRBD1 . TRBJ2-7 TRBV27 TGTGCCAGCAGTTTGTGGACAGGGAAAACCTACGAGCAGTACTTC CASSLWTGKTYEQYF
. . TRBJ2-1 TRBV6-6 TGTGCCAGCAGTTATGAGGCAGTCGAAAAGTTAGGGCAGTTCTTC CASSYEAVEKLGQFF
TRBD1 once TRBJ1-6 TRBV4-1 TGCGCCAGCAGCCAAGATAGGGGGGACAGGGGGCGATTTGACAATTCACCCCTCCACTTT CASSQDRGDRGRFDNSPLHF
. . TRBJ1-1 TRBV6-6 TGTGCCAGCAGTTACGGGCAGAAGAACACTGAAGCTTTCTTT CASSYGQKNTEAFF
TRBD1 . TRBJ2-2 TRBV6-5 TGTGCCAGCAGTGCAGGGGGCCCCGGGGAGCTGTTTTTT CASSAGGPGELFF
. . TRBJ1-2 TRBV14 TGTGCCAGCAGCCAAGTAGATGCGGGACGGGTTTGGAACTATGGCTACACCTTC CASSQVDAGRVWNYGYTF
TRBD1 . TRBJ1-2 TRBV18 TGTGCCAGCTCACCCTTGGGGACAGACCGCTGGGGCTACACCTTC CASSPLGTDRWGYTF
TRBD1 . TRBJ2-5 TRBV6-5 TGTGCCAGCAGTAAACCATCAACAGGGGAAGAGACCCAGTACTTC CASSKPSTGEETQYF
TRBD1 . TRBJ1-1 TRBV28 TGTGCCAGCAGTTTACTACAGGGGTTTAACGTGAACACTGAAGCTTTCTTT CASSLLQGFNVNTEAFF
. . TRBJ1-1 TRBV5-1 TGCGCCAGCAGCTTGTACAGGAGTAACACTGAAGCTTTCTTT CASSLYRSNTEAFF
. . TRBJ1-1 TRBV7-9 TGTGCCAGCAGCTTACTCCAGGGATGGACTGAAGCTTTCTTT CASSLLQGWTEAFF
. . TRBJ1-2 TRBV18 TGTGCCAGCTCACCAGATGCGAGGGTAGGGAACTATGGCTACACCTTC CASSPDARVGNYGYTF
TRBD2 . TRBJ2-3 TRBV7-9 TGTGCCAGCAGCTTACGAACTAGCGGGAGTGGAGATACGCAGTATTTT CASSLRTSGSGDTQYF
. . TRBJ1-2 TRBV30 TGTGCCTGGAGTCCAACCACAGTGAAGTACTATGGCTACACCTTC CAWSPTTVKYYGYTF
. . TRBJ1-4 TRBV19 TGTGCCAGTAGCCCGGTGGTGGGGGCTACAAATGAAAAACTGTTTTTT CASSPVVGATNEKLFF
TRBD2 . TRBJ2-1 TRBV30 TGTGCCTGGAGAGGAGCGGGGGGGGACAATGAGCAGTTCTTC CAWRGAGGDNEQFF
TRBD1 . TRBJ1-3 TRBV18 TGTGCCAGCTCACCAGGCCGGGACAGGGGAAACACCATATATTTT CASSPGRDRGNTIYF
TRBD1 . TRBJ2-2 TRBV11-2 TGTGCCAGCAGCACGAGACAGGGGGGAAAGGACGGGGAGCTGTTTTTT CASSTRQGGKDGELFF
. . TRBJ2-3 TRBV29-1 TGCAGCGTTGAATGGGCCCCCGCGAGCACAGATACGCAGTATTTT CSVEWAPASTDTQYF
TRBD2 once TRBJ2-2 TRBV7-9 TGTGCCAGCCGGACGGGGGGCACCGGGGAGCTGTTTTTT CASRTGGTGELFF
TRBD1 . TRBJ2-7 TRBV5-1 TGCGCCAGCGGACAGGGGCTCCGAGGGAGCTACGAGCAGTACTTC CASGQGLRGSYEQYF
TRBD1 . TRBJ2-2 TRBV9 TGTGCCAGCAGCGTTATTGGGACAGTGAACACCGGGGAGCTGTTTTTT CASSVIGTVNTGELFF
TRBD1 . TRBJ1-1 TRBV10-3 TGTGCCATCAACCCGACAGGGGGCACTGAAGCTTTCTTT CAINPTGGTEAFF
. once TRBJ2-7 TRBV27 TGTGCCAGCTCCCAAGGGGATTCCTACGAGCAGTACTTC CASSQGDSYEQYF
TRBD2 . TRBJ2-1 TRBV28 TGTGCCAGCAGTCTCGGACTAGCGGTCGACAATGAGCAGTTCTTC CASSLGLAVDNEQFF
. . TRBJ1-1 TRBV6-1 TGTGCCAGCATCCCCCCAGGGCAGAACACTGAAGCTTTCTTT CASIPPGQNTEAFF
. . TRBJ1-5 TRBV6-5 TGTGCCAGCAGTTTACAGGGTAATCAGCCCCAGCATTTT CASSLQGNQPQHF
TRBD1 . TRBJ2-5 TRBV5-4 TGTGCCAGCAGCTTTGGGACAGCCCAAGAGACCCAGTACTTC CASSFGTAQETQYF
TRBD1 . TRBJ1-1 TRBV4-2 TGTGCCAGCAGCCCGTTGACAGGGGGCCCTGGGACTGAAGCTTTCTTT CASSPLTGGPGTEAFF
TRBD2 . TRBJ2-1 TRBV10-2 TGCGCCACCCCCTATAGGTGGGGCGGGGGGTTAGGCGATGAGCAGTTCTTC CATPYRWGGGLGDEQFF